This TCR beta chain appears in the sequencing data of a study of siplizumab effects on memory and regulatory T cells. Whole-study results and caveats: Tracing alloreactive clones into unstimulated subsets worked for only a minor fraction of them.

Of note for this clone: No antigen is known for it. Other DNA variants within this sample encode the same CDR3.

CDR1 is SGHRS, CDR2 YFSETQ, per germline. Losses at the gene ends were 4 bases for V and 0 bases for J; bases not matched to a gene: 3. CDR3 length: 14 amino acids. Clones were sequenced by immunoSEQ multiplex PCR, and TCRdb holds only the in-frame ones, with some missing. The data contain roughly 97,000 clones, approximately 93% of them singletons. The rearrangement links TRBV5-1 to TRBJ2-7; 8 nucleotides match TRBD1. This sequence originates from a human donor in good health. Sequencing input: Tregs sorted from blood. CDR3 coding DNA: TGCGCCAGCAGCCGTGACAGGGGCTCCTACGAGCAGTACTTC. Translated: CASSRDRGSYEQYF.